This T cell receptor beta chain was recorded in a study of graft-versus-host responses after intestinal transplantation. Regarding this clone: Its target is not known.

CDR3 length: 17 residues. Germline trimming cut 0 bases from V and 6 bases from J; bases unmatched to any gene: 9. Germline lookup yields CDR1 LNHNV and CDR2 YYDKDF (reference sequence). Libraries were prepared by immunoSEQ multiplex PCR; TCRdb keeps only in-frame clonotypes and omits some of them. This sample has 55,000 to 85,000 clones; roughly 90% occur once, and the top ten carry nearly 2.5%. This chain joins TRBV15 and TRBJ2-1; 9 bases agree with TRBD1. The sample in question was unstimulated CD8+ T cells sorted from spleen or lymph node cells, obtained before intestinal transplant. This TCR was sampled from a human donor who received an intestinal transplant. This CDR3 is CATSRDRGTGFANEQFF. The CDR3 DNA reads TGTGCCACCAGCAGAGATAGGGGGACAGGGTTTGCCAATGAGCAGTTCTTC.